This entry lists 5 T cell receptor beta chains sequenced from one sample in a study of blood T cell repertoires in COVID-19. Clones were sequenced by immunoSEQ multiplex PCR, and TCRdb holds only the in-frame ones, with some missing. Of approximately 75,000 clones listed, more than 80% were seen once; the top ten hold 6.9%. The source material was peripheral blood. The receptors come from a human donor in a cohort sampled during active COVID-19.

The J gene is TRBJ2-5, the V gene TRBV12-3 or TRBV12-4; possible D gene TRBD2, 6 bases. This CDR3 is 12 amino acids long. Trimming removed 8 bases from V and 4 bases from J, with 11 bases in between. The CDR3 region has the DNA TGTGCCAGCGGGACTGCAACAGAGACCCAGTACTTC. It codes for CASGTATETQYF.

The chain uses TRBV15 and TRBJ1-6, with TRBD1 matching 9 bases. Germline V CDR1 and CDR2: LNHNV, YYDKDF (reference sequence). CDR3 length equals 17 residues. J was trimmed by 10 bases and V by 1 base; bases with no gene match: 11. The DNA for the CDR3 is TGTGCCACCAGCAGAGCCATGGAGGACAGGGGAAGATCACCCCTCCACTTT. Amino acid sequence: CATSRAMEDRGRSPLHF.

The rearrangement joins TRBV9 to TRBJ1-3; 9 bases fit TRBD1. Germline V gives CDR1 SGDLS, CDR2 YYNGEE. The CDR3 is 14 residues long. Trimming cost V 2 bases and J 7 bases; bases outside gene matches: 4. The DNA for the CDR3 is TGTGCCAGCAGCGTCGAGACAGGGGGGAACACCATATATTTT. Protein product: CASSVETGGNTIYF.

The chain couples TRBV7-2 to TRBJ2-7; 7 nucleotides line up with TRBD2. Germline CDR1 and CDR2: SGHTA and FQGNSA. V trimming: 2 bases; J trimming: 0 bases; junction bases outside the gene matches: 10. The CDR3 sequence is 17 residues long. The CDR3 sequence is CASSLSGGGHSSYEQYF. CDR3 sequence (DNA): TGTGCCAGCAGCTTAAGTGGGGGAGGGCATAGCTCCTACGAGCAGTACTTC. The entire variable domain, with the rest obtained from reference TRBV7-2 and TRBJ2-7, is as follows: GAGVSQSPSNKVTEKGKDVELRCDPISGHTALYWYRQSLGQGLEFLIYFQGNSAPDKSGLPSDRFSAERTGGSVSTLTIQRTQQEDSAVYLCASSLSGGGHSSYEQYFGPGTRLTVT.

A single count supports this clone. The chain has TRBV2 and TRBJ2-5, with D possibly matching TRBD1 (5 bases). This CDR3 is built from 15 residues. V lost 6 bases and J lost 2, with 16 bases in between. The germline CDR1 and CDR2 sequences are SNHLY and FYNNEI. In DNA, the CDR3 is TGTGCCAGCAGCAATCAGGGTACACAACAAGAGACCCAGTACTTC. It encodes CASSNQGTQQETQYF.